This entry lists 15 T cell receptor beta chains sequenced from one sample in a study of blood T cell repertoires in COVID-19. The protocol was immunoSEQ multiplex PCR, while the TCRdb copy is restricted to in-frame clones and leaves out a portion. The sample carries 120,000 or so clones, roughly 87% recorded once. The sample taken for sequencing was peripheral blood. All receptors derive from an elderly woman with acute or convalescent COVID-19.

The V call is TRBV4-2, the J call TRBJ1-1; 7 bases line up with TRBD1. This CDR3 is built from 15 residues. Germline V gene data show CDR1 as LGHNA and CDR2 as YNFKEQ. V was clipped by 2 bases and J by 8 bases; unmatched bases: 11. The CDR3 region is CASSQSWTGPAEAFF. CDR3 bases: TGTGCCAGCAGCCAATCCTGGACAGGCCCGGCGGAAGCTTTCTTT.

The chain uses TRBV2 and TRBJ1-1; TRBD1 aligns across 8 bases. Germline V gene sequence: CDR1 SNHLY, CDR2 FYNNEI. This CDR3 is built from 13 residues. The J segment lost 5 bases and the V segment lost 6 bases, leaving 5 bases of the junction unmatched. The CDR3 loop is CASRQGARTEAFF. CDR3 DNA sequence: TGTGCCAGCAGGCAGGGGGCGCGAACTGAAGCTTTCTTT.

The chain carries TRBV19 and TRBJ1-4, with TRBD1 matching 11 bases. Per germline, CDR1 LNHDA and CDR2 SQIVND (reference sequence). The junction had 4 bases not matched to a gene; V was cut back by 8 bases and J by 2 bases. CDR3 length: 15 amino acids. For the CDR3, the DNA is TGTGCCAGTCGGACAGGGGGCAATACTAATGAAAAACTGTTTTTT. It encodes CASRTGGNTNEKLFF.

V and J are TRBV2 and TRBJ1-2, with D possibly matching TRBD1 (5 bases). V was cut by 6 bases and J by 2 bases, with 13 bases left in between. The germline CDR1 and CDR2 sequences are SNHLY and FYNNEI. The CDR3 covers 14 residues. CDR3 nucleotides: TGTGCCAGCAGCCTCCAGGGAGGGAACTATGGCTACACCTTC. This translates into CASSLQGGNYGYTF.

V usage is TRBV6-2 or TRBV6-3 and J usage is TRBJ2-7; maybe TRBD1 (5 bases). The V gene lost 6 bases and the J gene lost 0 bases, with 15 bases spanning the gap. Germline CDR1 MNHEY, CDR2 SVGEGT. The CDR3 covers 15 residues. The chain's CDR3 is CASSPTQVGSYEQYF. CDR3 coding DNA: TGTGCCAGCAGCCCCACACAGGTCGGCTCCTACGAGCAGTACTTC.

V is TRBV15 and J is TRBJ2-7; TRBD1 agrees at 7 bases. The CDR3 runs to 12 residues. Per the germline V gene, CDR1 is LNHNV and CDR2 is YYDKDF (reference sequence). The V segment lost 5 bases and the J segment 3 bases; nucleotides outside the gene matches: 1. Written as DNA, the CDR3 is TGTGCCACCAGCGGGGACAGCTACGAGCAGTACTTC. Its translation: CATSGDSYEQYF.

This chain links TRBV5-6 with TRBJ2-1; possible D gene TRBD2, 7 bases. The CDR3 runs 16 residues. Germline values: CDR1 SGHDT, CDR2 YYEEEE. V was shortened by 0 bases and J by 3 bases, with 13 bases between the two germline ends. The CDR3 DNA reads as TGTGCCAGCAGCTTGGCGGCGGGGGCGTACTACAATGAGCAGTTCTTC. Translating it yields CASSLAAGAYYNEQFF.

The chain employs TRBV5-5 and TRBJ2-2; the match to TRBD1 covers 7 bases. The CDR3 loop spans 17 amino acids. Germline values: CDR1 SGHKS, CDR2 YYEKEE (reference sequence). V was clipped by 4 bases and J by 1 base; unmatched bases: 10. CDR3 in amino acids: CASSESGTAKNTGELFF. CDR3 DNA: TGTGCCAGCAGCGAATCCGGGACAGCAAAGAACACCGGGGAGCTGTTTTTT.

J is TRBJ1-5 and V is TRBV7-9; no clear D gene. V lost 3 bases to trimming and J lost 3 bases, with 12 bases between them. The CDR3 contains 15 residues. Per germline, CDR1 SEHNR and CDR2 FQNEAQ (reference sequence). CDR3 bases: TGTGCCAGCAGCTTGGGAGGACTGCCCAATCAGCCCCAGCATTTT. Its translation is CASSLGGLPNQPQHF.

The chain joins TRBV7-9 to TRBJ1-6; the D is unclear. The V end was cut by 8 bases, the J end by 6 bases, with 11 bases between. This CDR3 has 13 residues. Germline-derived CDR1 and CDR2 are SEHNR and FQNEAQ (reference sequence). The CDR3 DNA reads TGTGCCAGCGAGGGTCCAGCTAATTCACCCCTCCACTTT. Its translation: CASEGPANSPLHF.

The CDR3 nucleotides read TGCGCCAGCAGACTTGACCGGACAGGGCATGAGCAGTTCTTC. It specifies CASRLDRTGHEQFF. The rearrangement uses TRBV5-1 and TRBJ2-1; TRBD1 agrees at 8 bases. Germline V gene data show CDR1 as SGHRS and CDR2 as YFSETQ. The CDR3 is 14 amino acids. Germline trimming cut 5 bases from V and 8 bases from J; bases unmatched to any gene: 9.

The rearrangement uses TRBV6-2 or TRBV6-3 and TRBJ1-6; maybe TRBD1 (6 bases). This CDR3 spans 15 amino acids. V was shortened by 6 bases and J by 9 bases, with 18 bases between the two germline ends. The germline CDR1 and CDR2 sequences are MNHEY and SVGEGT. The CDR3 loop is CASSLQQGRISPLHF. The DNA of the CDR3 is TGTGCCAGCAGCTTACAACAGGGACGGATTTCACCCCTCCACTTT.

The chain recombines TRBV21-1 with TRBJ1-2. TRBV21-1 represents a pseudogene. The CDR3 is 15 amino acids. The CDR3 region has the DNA TGTGCCAGCAGCCTTCAGGCTAGCGTCGACTATGGCTACACCTTC. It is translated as CASSLQASVDYGYTF.

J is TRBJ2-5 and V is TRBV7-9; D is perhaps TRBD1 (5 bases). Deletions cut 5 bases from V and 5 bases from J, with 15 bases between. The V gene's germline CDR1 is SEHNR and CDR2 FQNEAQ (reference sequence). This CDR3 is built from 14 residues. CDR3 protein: CASSIQAAWETQYF. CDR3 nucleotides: TGTGCCAGCAGCATACAGGCGGCTTGGGAGACCCAGTACTTC.

The chain's CDR3 is CASSSTQGVGEQYF. The CDR3 nucleotides are TGTGCCAGCAGCTCCACACAGGGAGTCGGGGAGCAGTACTTC. This chain joins TRBV7-9 and TRBJ2-7; a possible D gene is TRBD1 (6 bases). Trimming cost V 4 bases and J 7 bases, with 17 bases left between them. CDR1 SEHNR and CDR2 FQNEAQ come from the germline V gene (reference sequence). The CDR3 is made up of 14 amino acids.